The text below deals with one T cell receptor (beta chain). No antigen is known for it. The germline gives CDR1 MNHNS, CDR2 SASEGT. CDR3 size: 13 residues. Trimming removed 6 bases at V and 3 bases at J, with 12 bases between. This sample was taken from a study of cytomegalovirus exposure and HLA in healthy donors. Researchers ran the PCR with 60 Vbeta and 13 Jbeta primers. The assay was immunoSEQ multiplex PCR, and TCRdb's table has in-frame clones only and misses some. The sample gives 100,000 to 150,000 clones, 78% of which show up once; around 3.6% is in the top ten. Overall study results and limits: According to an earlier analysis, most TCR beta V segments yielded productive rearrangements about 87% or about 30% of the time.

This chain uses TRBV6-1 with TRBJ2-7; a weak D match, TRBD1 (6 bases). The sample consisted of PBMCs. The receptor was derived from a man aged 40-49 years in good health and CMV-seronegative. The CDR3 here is CASRRQVGYEQYF. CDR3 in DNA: TGTGCCAGCAGGAGACAGGTTGGCTACGAGCAGTACTTC.